This T cell receptor (beta chain) was sequenced in a study of blood T cell repertoires in COVID-19. Across the study: Some COVID-19 samples were acute and others convalescent; all came from the United States, Italy and Spain. PBMCs, B-cell-depleted T cells, or T cells provided the cDNA or gDNA that made up the material.

Between the trimmed V and J ends, which lost 4 bases and 3 bases, there was a span of 13 bases. The CDR3 is 15 residues long. Per germline, CDR1 SGHTA and CDR2 FQGNSA. Original processing notes: Cell counts per sample came from amplifying reference gene primers. Assay: immunoSEQ multiplex PCR; the TCRdb copy retains only in-frame clones and omits some. V and J calls and clone size are copied from that table; D and trimming were computed from the DNA. The sample holds 300,000 to 400,000 clones; around 83% are singletons and the top ten take approximately 3.1%. The origin of this receptor is a man aged 30-40 years with active or convalescent COVID-19. V is TRBV7-2 and J is TRBJ1-5; TRBD1 is a possible D gene (6 bases). The sample consisted of peripheral blood. CDR3 loop: CASSSETGVNQPQHF. DNA of the CDR3: TGTGCCAGCAGCTCCGAGACAGGCGTCAATCAGCCCCAGCATTTT.